This TCR beta chain derives from a study of blood T cells in healthy people across ages. Study-level information: Using template switching, researchers captured about one barcoded beta molecule for each two T cells. Study-wide points: Across samples, TCR beta diversity tracked strongly with naive T cell percentage.

Germline CDR1 is MNHNS and CDR2 is SASEGT. The CDR3 sequence is 15 residues long. Trimming left V 2 bases short and J 0 bases short, with 10 bases between. Worth noting for this clonotype: Its antigen remains unknown.

Sample-barcoded 5' priming and a J-beta primer mix drove a second PCR of 7 to 11 cycles. TCRdb redid the calling of the 5' RACE reads with MiXCR, one entry per CDR3 protein. This sample has approximately 1.5 million distinct CDR3 sequences; about 35% occur once, and the top ten carry approximately 11%. The sequence was obtained from a woman in her 30s in good health. Source material: blood. The V and J genes are TRBV6-1 and TRBJ1-1, with D hard to call. The CDR3 is CASSETQNMNTEAFF. The CDR3 coding sequence is TGTGCCAGCAGTGAAACTCAGAACATGAACACTGAAGCTTTCTTT.